These T cell receptor beta chains were read from a single sample in a study of T-cell memory formation after mild COVID-19. TCRdb re-called the 5' RACE reads with MiXCR, one entry per CDR3 protein. There are around 340,000 distinct CDR3 sequences in the sample; over 10% occur only once, and roughly a fifth lies in the top ten. Sequenced material: PBMCs or a T cell subset sorted from them (not recorded which). The receptors come from a man aged 18 to 29 who had mild COVID-19 (a few samples of this study predate the infection). Cell type and time point are not known. Both conserved end residues are part of each CDR3. A D gene is named only where the DNA matches it firmly. Rows may omit the clone size; those that give it use once, few, many or a size class.

TRBJ1-3,TRBV27,few,TRBD1,CASSLFPGTGGGNTIYF,TGTGCCAGCAGTTTATTCCCTGGGACAGGCGGAGGGAACACCATATATTTT
TRBJ2-5,TRBV7-2,few,.,CASSLSPRETQYF,TGTGCCAGCAGCTTATCTCCCCGGGAGACCCAGTACTTC
TRBJ2-3,TRBV12-3/TRBV12-4,few,.,CASSSPRGRHTQYF,TGTGCCAGCAGTTCCCCCAGGGGCCGTCATACGCAGTATTTT
TRBJ1-6,TRBV18,few,.,CASSPPGREIPPLHF,TGTGCCAGCTCACCCCCGGGCAGGGAAATTCCACCCCTCCACTTT
TRBJ1-5,TRBV12-3/TRBV12-4,few,.,CASSDDRSNQPQHF,TGTGCCAGCAGCGACGACAGGAGCAATCAGCCCCAGCATTTT
TRBJ2-7,TRBV5-1,few,.,CASRPGDTSYEQYF,TGCGCCAGCAGGCCGGGGGACACGTCCTACGAGCAGTACTTC
TRBJ1-1,TRBV18,few,TRBD1,CASSPGQGSRNTEAFF,TGTGCCAGCTCGCCGGGACAGGGGTCCAGGAACACTGAAGCTTTCTTT
TRBJ2-3,TRBV7-9,.,.,CASSPARRGDTQYF,TGTGCCAGCAGCCCGGCGAGGCGGGGAGATACGCAGTATTTT
TRBJ2-1,TRBV12-3/TRBV12-4,few,.,CASSLGRINNEQFF,TGTGCCAGCAGTTTAGGGCGGATTAACAATGAGCAGTTCTTC
TRBJ2-3,TRBV5-1,many,TRBD2,CASSFLLADTDTQYF,TGCGCCAGCAGCTTCTTACTAGCGGACACAGATACGCAGTATTTT
TRBJ2-5,TRBV10-3,many,TRBD2,CATEASGGAETQYF,TGTGCCACCGAAGCTAGCGGGGGGGCCGAGACCCAGTACTTC
TRBJ2-2,TRBV5-1,few,TRBD2,CASSPPGTSGRAGELFF,TGCGCCAGCAGCCCTCCCGGGACTAGCGGCCGAGCCGGGGAGCTGTTTTTT
TRBJ2-5,TRBV11-2,.,TRBD2,CASSSRAGLAGQETQYF,TGTGCCAGCAGCTCCCGAGCCGGACTAGCGGGGCAAGAGACCCAGTACTTC
TRBJ1-2,TRBV7-9,many,TRBD1,CASSPSGQGASGYTF,TGTGCCAGCAGCCCAAGTGGACAGGGGGCGAGTGGCTACACCTTC
TRBJ1-1,TRBV18,few,.,CASSPNQGLNTEAFF,TGTGCCAGCTCACCGAATCAAGGGTTGAACACTGAAGCTTTCTTT
TRBJ2-1,TRBV6-6,many,TRBD2,CASSYDPGTSGGAKQFF,TGTGCCAGCAGTTACGATCCCGGGACTAGCGGGGGTGCTAAGCAGTTCTTC
TRBJ1-3,TRBV7-8,.,TRBD1,CASTLGQGSGNTIYF,TGTGCCAGCACCTTGGGACAGGGGTCTGGAAACACCATATATTTT
TRBJ1-1,TRBV5-5,.,.,CASSAGPQNTEAFF,TGTGCCAGCAGCGCGGGACCCCAGAACACTGAAGCTTTCTTT
TRBJ2-7,TRBV14,few,.,CASSQDYGDWSSYEQYF,TGTGCCAGCAGCCAAGATTACGGAGACTGGAGCTCCTACGAGCAGTACTTC
TRBJ2-3,TRBV11-1,.,.,CASSSHWTQYF,TGTGCCAGCAGCTCACACTGGACGCAGTATTTT
TRBJ2-2,TRBV29-1,.,TRBD1,CSVESSRGRTGELFF,TGCAGCGTTGAATCCTCGAGGGGGCGCACCGGGGAGCTGTTTTTT
TRBJ2-5,TRBV12-5,.,TRBD2,CASGSSGQETQYF,TGTGCTAGTGGTTCTAGCGGGCAAGAGACCCAGTACTTC
TRBJ2-7,TRBV5-4,many,.,CASSTGLGEQYF,TGTGCCAGCAGCACGGGCCTTGGCGAGCAGTACTTC
TRBJ2-2,TRBV5-1,few,.,CASSLYSWGNTGELFF,TGCGCCAGCAGCTTGTACTCCTGGGGGAACACCGGGGAGCTGTTTTTT
TRBJ2-2,TRBV3-1,many,TRBD2,CASSQGLAGETGELFF,TGTGCCAGCAGCCAGGGACTAGCGGGGGAGACCGGGGAGCTGTTTTTT
TRBJ2-1,TRBV7-9,.,.,CASSLGIAREQFF,TGTGCCAGCAGCCTTGGAATAGCCAGGGAGCAGTTCTTC
TRBJ2-3,TRBV7-6,few,TRBD2,CASSGGRSQQYF,TGTGCCAGCTCGGGGGGGAGGTCCCAGCAGTATTTT
TRBJ2-3,TRBV6-5,.,.,CASSPPSTRTDTQYF,TGTGCCAGCAGCCCCCCTAGCACCCGCACAGATACGCAGTATTTT
TRBJ1-6,TRBV5-1,.,.,CASSLASGGAGLGSPLHF,TGCGCCAGCAGCTTGGCCTCGGGGGGCGCAGGCTTAGGGTCACCCCTCCACTTT
TRBJ2-1,TRBV3-1,.,.,CASSQDSASEQFF,TGTGCCAGCAGCCAAGATAGTGCTAGCGAGCAGTTCTTC
TRBJ1-5,TRBV20-1,few,.,CSARGSNQPQHF,TGCAGTGCCCGAGGTAGCAATCAGCCCCAGCATTTT
TRBJ1-1,TRBV4-3,few,.,CASSQDGPTFDGDTEAFF,TGCGCCAGCAGCCAAGATGGACCGACCTTTGATGGGGACACTGAAGCTTTCTTT
TRBJ2-1,TRBV12-3/TRBV12-4,many,.,CASSLEGSSSYNEQFF,TGTGCCAGCAGTTTAGAAGGGAGCAGCTCCTACAATGAGCAGTTCTTC
TRBJ1-2,TRBV4-3,few,TRBD1,CASSQGTGGDDGYTF,TGCGCCAGCAGCCAAGGGACAGGTGGCGACGATGGCTACACCTTC
TRBJ2-5,TRBV6-6,.,TRBD2,CASSYPGGLETQYF,TGTGCCAGCAGTTACCCGGGGGGGTTGGAGACCCAGTACTTC
TRBJ2-6,TRBV9,.,TRBD1,CASSVTGSSGANVLTF,TGTGCCAGCAGCGTGACAGGGAGCTCTGGGGCCAACGTCCTGACTTTC
TRBJ1-4,TRBV28,.,TRBD1,CASSSPATGVNEKLFF,TGTGCCAGCAGTTCCCCGGCGACAGGGGTGAATGAAAAACTGTTTTTT
TRBJ1-2,TRBV20-1,few,TRBD1,CSASRDRVGSVYGYTF,TGCAGTGCTAGCCGGGACAGGGTGGGCTCCGTCTATGGCTACACCTTC
TRBJ2-7,TRBV29-1,few,TRBD1,CSVEVNSGTVTYEQYF,TGCAGCGTTGAAGTAAACTCCGGGACAGTAACCTACGAGCAGTACTTC
TRBJ2-5,TRBV29-1,few,.,CSVGLLVGETQYF,TGCAGCGTTGGCCTCTTGGTAGGAGAGACCCAGTACTTC
TRBJ1-5,TRBV6-2/TRBV6-3,few,TRBD1,CASSYGQGRQPQHF,TGTGCCAGCAGTTACGGACAGGGGCGCCAGCCCCAGCATTTT
TRBJ2-3,TRBV5-1,many,.,CASAQGRTDTQYF,TGCGCCAGCGCACAGGGGAGGACAGATACGCAGTATTTT
TRBJ2-7,TRBV4-2,.,.,CASSPQVGAYEQYF,TGTGCCAGCAGCCCACAGGTGGGGGCCTACGAGCAGTACTTC
TRBJ1-6,TRBV12-3/TRBV12-4,.,.,CASSFGQSPSPLHF,TGTGCCAGCAGTTTCGGACAATCTCCTTCACCCCTCCACTTT
TRBJ2-7,TRBV6-6,.,.,CASSTRNGLQPYEQYF,TGTGCCAGCAGTACCCGAAACGGGCTACAACCCTACGAGCAGTACTTC
TRBJ2-1,TRBV29-1,few,.,CSVELGVPNEQFF,TGCAGCGTTGAGTTGGGGGTCCCAAATGAGCAGTTCTTC
TRBJ1-4,TRBV19,.,TRBD1,CASRPGTANEKLFF,TGTGCCAGTAGACCCGGGACAGCTAATGAAAAACTGTTTTTT
TRBJ2-3,TRBV5-1,many,TRBD2,CASSSGTSGGGDTQYF,TGCGCCAGCAGCTCCGGGACTAGCGGGGGCGGTGATACGCAGTATTTT
TRBJ2-1,TRBV12-3/TRBV12-4,few,TRBD2,CASNPGGGLLDEQFF,TGTGCCAGCAACCCGGGCGGGGGGTTGTTGGATGAGCAGTTCTTC
TRBJ2-1,TRBV5-1,.,.,CASRSAATYNEQFF,TGCGCCAGCCGATCAGCCGCCACCTACAATGAGCAGTTCTTC
TRBJ2-1,TRBV6-2/TRBV6-3,few,TRBD2,CASSYMASGYNEQFF,TGTGCCAGCAGTTATATGGCTAGCGGCTACAATGAGCAGTTCTTC
TRBJ2-1,TRBV6-6,.,TRBD2,CASSYAGGRVEQFF,TGTGCCAGCAGTTACGCGGGGGGGCGTGTTGAGCAGTTCTTC
TRBJ2-3,TRBV7-9,many,.,CASSSQMDTQYF,TGTGCCAGCAGCTCCCAGATGGATACGCAGTATTTT
TRBJ2-5,TRBV7-2,few,TRBD1,CASSVSQGAGETQYF,TGTGCCAGCAGCGTATCACAGGGGGCGGGGGAGACCCAGTACTTC
TRBJ2-4,TRBV28,few,TRBD2,CASSSRGALAKNIQYF,TGTGCCAGCAGTTCGCGGGGGGCTCTAGCCAAAAACATTCAGTACTTC
TRBJ1-1,TRBV20-1,few,.,CSASQGKEAFF,TGCAGTGCTAGCCAGGGAAAAGAAGCTTTCTTT
TRBJ1-5,TRBV5-4,.,.,CASSRDGVGPQHF,TGTGCCAGCAGCCGGGACGGGGTAGGGCCCCAGCATTTT
TRBJ2-3,TRBV6-5,few,TRBD1,CASSYSGRDRTQYF,TGTGCCAGCAGTTACTCTGGTCGGGACAGAACGCAGTATTTT
TRBJ2-2,TRBV5-1,few,TRBD1,CASYETGLAGELFF,TGCGCCAGTTATGAGACAGGGCTGGCCGGGGAGCTGTTTTTT